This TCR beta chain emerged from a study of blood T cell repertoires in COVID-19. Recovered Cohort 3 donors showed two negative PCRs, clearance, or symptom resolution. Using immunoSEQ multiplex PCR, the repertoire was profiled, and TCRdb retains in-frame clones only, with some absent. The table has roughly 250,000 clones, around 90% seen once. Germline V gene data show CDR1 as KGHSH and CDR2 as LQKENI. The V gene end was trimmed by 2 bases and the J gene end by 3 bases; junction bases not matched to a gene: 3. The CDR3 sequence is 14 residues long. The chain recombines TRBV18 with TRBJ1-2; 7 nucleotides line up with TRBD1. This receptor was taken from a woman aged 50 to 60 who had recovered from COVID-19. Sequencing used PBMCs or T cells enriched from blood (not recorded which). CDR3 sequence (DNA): TGTGCCAGCTCACCAGCGGGGACAGACTATGGCTACACCTTC. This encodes CASSPAGTDYGYTF. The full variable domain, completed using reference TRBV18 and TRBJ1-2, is NAGVMQNPRHLVRRRGQEARLRCSPMKGHSHVYWYRQLPEEGLKFMVYLQKENIIDESGMPKERFSAEFPKEGPSILRIQQVVRGDSAAYFCASSPAGTDYGYTFGSGTRLTVV.